These 25 T cell receptor beta chains share one sample of origin, sequenced in a study of T cell responses to AZD1222 COVID-19 vaccine. Libraries were prepared by immunoSEQ multiplex PCR; TCRdb keeps only in-frame clonotypes and omits some of them. The sample contains more than 85,000 clones, more than 70% of which appear only once. Sample: peripheral blood, taken on day 0 of AZD1222 vaccination. All receptors derive from an adult in good health.

The chain carries TRBV30 and TRBJ1-1; TRBD1 is a possible D gene (6 bases). The CDR3 sequence is 14 residues long. Germline assignment: CDR1 GTSNPN and CDR2 SVGIG (reference sequence). V dropped 4 bases and J dropped 10 bases, with 22 bases sitting between them. CDR3 sequence reads: CAWISGGRLGGAFF. DNA for the CDR3: TGTGCCTGGATTTCGGGGGGCAGGTTAGGAGGAGCTTTCTTT.

The V and J genes are TRBV18 and TRBJ2-1, with 8 bases fitting TRBD2. Per the germline V gene, CDR1 is KGHSH and CDR2 is LQKENI. V shed 4 bases and J 7 bases; nucleotides not matched to a gene: 6. The CDR3 totals 14 residues. The CDR3 region is CASSQLGGRNEQFF. CDR3 sequence (DNA): TGTGCCAGCTCACAGCTAGGCGGGAGGAATGAGCAGTTCTTC.

The rearrangement links TRBV6-2 or TRBV6-3 to TRBJ1-5; D unclear. The CDR3 runs to 15 residues. V lost 2 bases, J lost 2 bases, and 10 bases lay in between. CDR1 is MNHEY, CDR2 SVGEGT, per germline. CDR3: CASSYGGSRNQPQHF. The CDR3 coding sequence is TGTGCCAGCAGTTACGGAGGCAGCCGCAATCAGCCCCAGCATTTT.

V usage is TRBV19 and J usage is TRBJ1-3; TRBD1 agrees at 7 bases. The CDR3 has 16 residues. Germline V CDR1 and CDR2: LNHDA, SQIVND (reference sequence). The V segment lost 4 bases and the J segment 0 bases; nucleotides outside the gene matches: 6. The CDR3 reads CASSTTGPYSGNTIYF. For the CDR3, the DNA is TGTGCCAGTAGTACGACAGGGCCCTACTCTGGAAACACCATATATTTT.

The V and J genes are TRBV18 and TRBJ1-2, with TRBD1 matching 10 bases. The CDR3 contains 14 residues. Germline assignment: CDR1 KGHSH and CDR2 LQKENI. Trimming cost V 3 bases and J 2 bases; bases outside gene matches: 0. This chain's CDR3 is CASSPDRGNYGYTF. The CDR3 DNA sequence: TGTGCCAGCTCACCGGACAGGGGGAACTATGGCTACACCTTC.

V and J are TRBV2 and TRBJ1-1, with no clear D. Per germline, CDR1 SNHLY and CDR2 FYNNEI. V was cut by 3 bases and J by 2 bases, with 7 bases left in between. CDR3 size: 13 residues. CDR3 amino acids: CASSEDHNTEAFF. The DNA of the CDR3 is TGTGCCAGCAGTGAGGACCATAACACTGAAGCTTTCTTT. The full variable domain, completed using reference TRBV2 and TRBJ1-1, is EPEVTQTPSHQVTQMGQEVILRCVPISNHLYFYWYRQILGQKVEFLVSFYNNEISEKSEIFDDQFSVERPDGSNFTLKIRSTKLEDSAMYFCASSEDHNTEAFFGQGTRLTVV.

V usage is TRBV10-2 and J usage is TRBJ1-2; weak D call: TRBD1 (5 bases). This CDR3 is built from 12 residues. V was trimmed by 7 bases and J by 4 bases, leaving 10 bases between them. CDR1 WSHSY and CDR2 SAAADI come from the germline V gene. The DNA for the CDR3 is TGCGCCAGCATGACAGACGCCTATGGCTACACCTTC. This gives the protein CASMTDAYGYTF.

V and J are TRBV2 and TRBJ1-1, with unresolved D. V was trimmed by 6 bases and J by 6 bases, leaving 5 bases between them. The CDR3 loop spans 10 amino acids. Per germline, CDR1 SNHLY and CDR2 FYNNEI. The CDR3 DNA reads TGTGCCAGCAGAAACCCTGAAGCTTTCTTT. Residues: CASRNPEAFF.

V and J are TRBV12-5 and TRBJ1-2; unclear D gene. Deletions cut 4 bases from V and 2 bases from J, with 20 bases between. This CDR3 spans 17 amino acids. The germline gives CDR1 LGHNT, CDR2 FRNRAP. For the CDR3, the DNA is TGTGCTAGTGGTTCCTTACCCCCGGGAGGTTCGAACTATGGCTACACCTTC. This encodes CASGSLPPGGSNYGYTF.

DNA for the CDR3: TGTGCCAGCCTTCTAGACCAGGCTAGCACAGATACGCAGTATTTT. Protein: CASLLDQASTDTQYF. V and J are TRBV6-5 and TRBJ2-3; D remains ambiguous. Germline-derived CDR1 and CDR2 are MNHEY and SVGAGI. Trimming removed 8 bases at V and 0 bases at J, with 15 bases between. The CDR3 runs to 15 residues.

The rearrangement links TRBV7-2 to TRBJ1-6, with D possibly matching TRBD1 (5 bases). CDR1 SGHTA and CDR2 FQGNSA come from the germline V gene. The CDR3 extends over 17 amino acids. V lost 1 base to trimming and J lost 8 bases, with 18 bases between them. The CDR3 reads CASSLDLRASLDSPLHF. The CDR3 DNA reads TGTGCCAGCAGCTTAGATCTCAGGGCGAGTTTGGATTCACCCCTCCACTTT. Drawing the rest from reference TRBV7-2 and TRBJ1-6, the complete variable domain is GAGVSQSPSNKVTEKGKDVELRCDPISGHTALYWYRQSLGQGLEFLIYFQGNSAPDKSGLPSDRFSAERTGGSVSTLTIQRTQQEDSAVYLCASSLDLRASLDSPLHFGNGTRLTVT.

J is TRBJ1-1 and V is TRBV7-2; D perhaps matches TRBD1 (6 bases). V gave up 1 base and J gave up 1 base, with 7 bases separating them. This CDR3 spans 14 amino acids. The germline gives CDR1 SGHTA, CDR2 FQGNSA. This CDR3 reads CASSLGQANTEAFF. In DNA, the CDR3 is TGTGCCAGCAGCTTAGGACAGGCGAACACTGAAGCTTTCTTT.

The gene calls are TRBV9 and TRBJ2-1, with D unresolved. V was clipped by 0 bases and J by 5 bases, with 6 bases between them. The CDR3 runs 13 residues. Germline V lookup: CDR1 SGDLS, CDR2 YYNGEE. The CDR3 loop reads CASSVGTNNEQFF. As DNA, the CDR3 is TGTGCCAGCAGCGTAGGAACCAACAATGAGCAGTTCTTC.

This chain uses TRBV28 with TRBJ2-1, with 11 bases aligning to TRBD2. CDR3 length: 18 amino acids. Germline values: CDR1 MDHEN, CDR2 SYDVKM. Trimming cost V 1 base and J 12 bases; bases outside gene matches: 17. DNA of the CDR3: TGTGCCAGCAGTTTATATTCTAGCGGGGGGCCACGTCTAACCATGCAGTTCTTC. This gives the protein CASSLYSSGGPRLTMQFF. Drawing the rest from reference TRBV28 and TRBJ2-1, the complete variable domain is DVKVTQSSRYLVKRTGEKVFLECVQDMDHENMFWYRQDPGLGLRLIYFSYDVKMKEKGDIPEGYSVSREKKERFSLILESASTNQTSMYLCASSLYSSGGPRLTMQFFGPGTRLTVL.

This sequence joins TRBV9 and TRBJ2-7; TRBD2 matches 14 bases. There are 19 residues in the CDR3. Germline assignment: CDR1 SGDLS and CDR2 YYNGEE. V was pared by 1 base and J by 2 bases, with 11 bases of the junction left unmatched. The CDR3 DNA reads TGTGCCAGCAGCGTATCAACCGGGGGACTAGCGGGAGCGACCTACGAGCAGTACTTC. This sequence encodes CASSVSTGGLAGATYEQYF.

This sequence joins TRBV5-6 and TRBJ2-5, with D perhaps TRBD2 (5 bases). Germline-derived CDR1 and CDR2 are SGHDT and YYEEEE. CDR3 length: 15 amino acids. Between the trimmed V and J ends, which lost 0 bases and 2 bases, there was a span of 11 bases. CDR3 DNA: TGTGCCAGCAGCTTGGGCCTAGCCCTACAAGAGACCCAGTACTTC. It encodes CASSLGLALQETQYF. Full variable domain (remainder filled in from reference TRBV5-6 and TRBJ2-5): DAGVTQSPTHLIKTRGQQVTLRCSPKSGHDTVSWYQQALGQGPQFIFQYYEEEERQRGNFPDRFSGHQFPNYSSELNVNALLLGDSALYLCASSLGLALQETQYFGPGTRLLVL.

This rearrangement joins TRBV27 to TRBJ1-2; 9 positions match TRBD1. Per the germline V gene, CDR1 is MNHEY and CDR2 is SMNVEV (reference sequence). J lost 4 bases, V lost 5 bases, and 8 bases had no gene match. The CDR3 totals 15 residues. CDR3 DNA sequence: TGTGCCAGCAGTCAAGCCGGGACAGGGATCTATGGCTACACCTTC. Translated, it gives CASSQAGTGIYGYTF.

The CDR3 protein is CASSLDRSEQFF. The CDR3 DNA is TGCGCCAGCAGCTTAGACAGGTCTGAGCAGTTCTTC. V gene TRBV5-1 combines with J gene TRBJ2-1, with D possibly matching TRBD1 (6 bases). V was trimmed by 2 bases and J by 9 bases, leaving 9 bases between them. Germline lookup yields CDR1 SGHRS and CDR2 YFSETQ. The CDR3 contains 12 residues.

The chain recombines TRBV4-1 with TRBJ1-2, with TRBD1 as a possible D gene (5 bases). The V end lost 0 bases, the J end lost 4 bases, and 15 bases lay between the germline ends. The CDR3 spans 16 residues. Per the germline V gene, CDR1 is MGHRA and CDR2 is YSYEKL. Here the CDR3 reads CASSQESQGRGYGYTF. In DNA, the CDR3 is TGCGCCAGCAGCCAAGAGAGCCAGGGACGGGGCTATGGCTACACCTTC.

This chain links TRBV11-1 with TRBJ1-3, with D unresolved. The germline CDR1 and CDR2 sequences are SGHAT and FQDESV (reference sequence). Trimming stripped 5 bases from V and 4 bases from J, with 12 bases between. This CDR3 spans 14 amino acids. The CDR3 loop is CASSREGNGNTIYF. DNA of the CDR3: TGTGCCAGCAGCCGCGAAGGGAACGGAAACACCATATATTTT.

The chain carries TRBV30 and TRBJ1-5; D is unclear. Germline values: CDR1 GTSNPN, CDR2 SVGIG (reference sequence). Trimming removed 0 bases from V and 4 bases from J, with 7 bases in between. There are 13 residues in the CDR3. The CDR3 spells CAWSVKRNQPQHF. CDR3 coding DNA: TGTGCCTGGAGTGTTAAGCGGAATCAGCCCCAGCATTTT.

The count of this clone is one. The rearrangement links TRBV21-1 to TRBJ2-1; the table's D call TRBD2 went unverified against the DNA. TRBV21-1 counts as a pseudogene. The CDR3 contains 15 residues. This chain's CDR3 is CASSSSGGAWNEQFF. The CDR3 nucleotides read TGTGCCAGCAGCAGCAGCGGGGGGGCCTGGAATGAGCAGTTCTTC.

This clone was detected only once. This rearrangement joins TRBV7-8 to TRBJ2-2; D unresolved. Germline V gene lookup returns CDR1 SGHVS and CDR2 FQNEAQ. This CDR3 spans 14 amino acids. The V and J ends lost 1 base and 3 bases respectively, with 6 bases between them. This CDR3 reads CASSLELDTGELFF. In nucleotides, the CDR3 is TGTGCCAGCAGCTTAGAGTTGGACACCGGGGAGCTGTTTTTT.

The CDR3 DNA is TGTGCCAGCCAGGACAGGGAATATGGCTACACCTTC. Amino acid sequence: CASQDREYGYTF. This chain links TRBV12-3 or TRBV12-4 with TRBJ1-2, with 8 bases lining up with TRBD1. With 8 bases clipped from V and 5 bases from J, the junction kept 4 bases outside the gene matches. The CDR3 extends over 12 amino acids.

About this clone: Other DNA sequences of this sample code for an identical CDR3. The gene calls are TRBV9 and TRBJ1-2, with 8 bases lining up with TRBD1. CDR1 is SGDLS, CDR2 YYNGEE, per germline. The CDR3 runs to 13 residues. V was pared by 2 bases and J by 3 bases, with 0 bases of the junction left unmatched. CDR3 residues: CASSVGQDYGYTF. The CDR3 nucleotides are TGTGCCAGCAGCGTGGGACAGGACTATGGCTACACCTTC.